The 23 T cell receptor beta chains below all came from one sample that was sequenced in a study of cytomegalovirus exposure and HLA in healthy donors. 60 Vbeta and 13 Jbeta primers were used in PCR. The repertoire was sequenced with immunoSEQ multiplex PCR; TCRdb's copy has only in-frame clones and lacks some. The sample consists of around 180,000 clones, less than 80% of them appearing once. The sample was PBMCs. All receptors come from a middle-aged woman in good health and CMV-seronegative.

J is TRBJ2-1 and V is TRBV5-1; TRBD2 matches at 10 bases. After removal of 3 bases from V and 8 bases from J, the junction contained 14 bases not matched to a gene. CDR1 and CDR2 (germline): SGHRS, YFSETQ. The CDR3 loop spans 17 amino acids. The CDR3: CASSYGTSARWMDEQFF. CDR3 DNA: TGCGCCAGCAGCTACGGGACTAGCGCCCGTTGGATGGATGAGCAGTTCTTC.

A remark on this clone: The sample has other DNA sequences that encode this CDR3 too. J is TRBJ1-1 and V is TRBV19; D is unclear. Germline assignment: CDR1 LNHDA and CDR2 SQIVND (reference sequence). This CDR3 has 13 amino acids. The germline V and J ends were trimmed by 3 bases and 1 base, with 6 bases remaining between them. CDR3 loop: CASSIGRNTEAFF. In nucleotides, the CDR3 is TGTGCCAGTAGTATTGGCAGGAACACTGAAGCTTTCTTT. The full variable domain, with the rest looked up from reference TRBV19 and TRBJ1-1, is DGGITQSPKYLFRKEGQNVTLSCEQNLNHDAMYWYRQDPGQGLRLIYYSQIVNDFQKGDIAEGYSVSREKKESFPLTVTSAQKNPTAFYLCASSIGRNTEAFFGQGTRLTVV.

J is TRBJ1-5 and V is TRBV6-1, with 7 bases aligning to TRBD1. Germline V CDR1 and CDR2: MNHNS, SASEGT. J gave up 5 bases and V 5 bases, and 9 bases lay outside the gene matches. The CDR3 runs to 15 residues. DNA of the CDR3: TGTGCCAGCAGTAAAGGACAGGTTATGGATCAGCCCCAGCATTTT. The encoded protein is CASSKGQVMDQPQHF.

V and J are TRBV12-5 and TRBJ1-4, with 9 bases lining up with TRBD1. The CDR3 has 15 residues. The trim removed 4 bases at V and 6 bases at J, leaving 6 bases unmatched. Germline values: CDR1 LGHNT, CDR2 FRNRAP. The CDR3 bases are TGTGCTAGTGGTTCTCCGGGACAGGGAGATGAAAAACTGTTTTTT. Translating gives CASGSPGQGDEKLFF.

The chain couples TRBV19 to TRBJ2-7, with D possibly being TRBD1 (7 bases). The CDR3 runs 15 residues. V lost 2 bases and J 0 bases, leaving 11 bases between the germline ends. CDR1 and CDR2 (germline): LNHDA, SQIVND (reference sequence). The CDR3 nucleotides read TGTGCCAGTAGTATAAGCCAGGGGGGCTCCTACGAGCAGTACTTC. This translates into CASSISQGGSYEQYF.

The chain links TRBV6-5 to TRBJ1-2; TRBD1 agrees at 8 bases. The germline V gene has CDR1 MNHEY and CDR2 SVGAGI. Trimming at V came to 6 bases and at J to 2 bases, leaving 2 bases not matched to a gene. The CDR3 length is 13 residues. The CDR3 DNA sequence: TGTGCCAGCAGCAGGGGGCCGAACTATGGCTACACCTTC. The encoded protein is CASSRGPNYGYTF.

The chain's CDR3 is CASSLRLAGDTQYF. CDR3 sequence (DNA): TGTGCCAGCAGCTTACGGCTAGCGGGCGATACGCAGTATTTT. V and J are TRBV7-9 and TRBJ2-3; 8 bases align to TRBD2. This CDR3 has 14 amino acids. From germline, CDR1 is SEHNR and CDR2 FQNEAQ (reference sequence). Trimming at V came to 2 bases and at J to 6 bases, leaving 4 bases not matched to a gene.

This clone appeared once. The genes are TRBV14 and TRBJ1-1; 7 bases match TRBD1. Germline V gene lookup returns CDR1 SGHDN and CDR2 FVKESK. The CDR3 loop spans 13 amino acids. The ends lost 6 bases at V and 7 bases at J; junction bases unmatched: 8. The CDR3 loop is CASSPRGTNEAFF. The CDR3 DNA reads as TGTGCCAGCAGTCCCAGGGGGACCAATGAAGCTTTCTTT.

The rearrangement links TRBV7-2 to TRBJ2-7, with D perhaps TRBD2 (5 bases). V was clipped by 3 bases and J by 2 bases, with 11 bases between them. Looked up from germline, CDR1 is SGHTA and CDR2 is FQGNSA. The CDR3 loop spans 14 amino acids. The DNA of the CDR3 is TGTGCCAGCAGCTTCGGACTGGGAACCTACGAGCAGTACTTC. Protein sequence: CASSFGLGTYEQYF. The entire variable domain, with the rest obtained from reference TRBV7-2 and TRBJ2-7, is as follows: GAGVSQSPSNKVTEKGKDVELRCDPISGHTALYWYRQSLGQGLEFLIYFQGNSAPDKSGLPSDRFSAERTGGSVSTLTIQRTQQEDSAVYLCASSFGLGTYEQYFGPGTRLTVT.

The rearrangement links TRBV19 to TRBJ2-7; the match to TRBD1 covers 7 bases. V was clipped by 5 bases and J by 2 bases; unmatched bases: 6. Germline V gene lookup returns CDR1 LNHDA and CDR2 SQIVND (reference sequence). The CDR3 is 14 residues long. CDR3 loop: CASSPSGQPYEQYF. For the CDR3, the DNA is TGTGCCAGTAGTCCCTCGGGACAGCCCTACGAGCAGTACTTC.

This chain connects TRBV6-6 to TRBJ2-7; tentatively, D is TRBD2 (6 bases). Germline values: CDR1 MNHNY, CDR2 SVGAGI (reference sequence). Trimming shortened V by 8 bases and J by 3 bases, and 14 bases separated the two germline ends. The CDR3 is 13 residues long. CDR3 in DNA: TGTGCCAGCCGGGAGCCTCCGGTCTACGAGCAGTACTTC. This encodes CASREPPVYEQYF.

This sequence joins TRBV5-1 and TRBJ1-3; D may be TRBD1 (5 bases). The CDR3 covers 14 residues. Germline assignment: CDR1 SGHRS and CDR2 YFSETQ. V was shortened by 4 bases and J by 2 bases, with 10 bases between the two germline ends. CDR3 nucleotide sequence: TGCGCCAGCAGCGCCGCCAGGGCTGGAAACACCATATATTTT. As protein: CASSAARAGNTIYF.

The CDR3 region has the DNA TGCGCCAGCAAGACAGGGGATAGCACAGATACGCAGTATTTT. Its translation is CASKTGDSTDTQYF. The V call is TRBV5-1, the J call TRBJ2-3; TRBD1 agrees at 8 bases. The germline V gene has CDR1 SGHRS and CDR2 YFSETQ. The CDR3 runs to 14 residues. After removal of 6 bases from V and 0 bases from J, the junction contained 3 bases not matched to a gene.

V is TRBV13 and J is TRBJ2-7; 9 bases are shared with TRBD1. Looked up from germline, CDR1 is PRHDT and CDR2 is FYEKMQ (reference sequence). J gave up 0 bases and V 4 bases, and 4 bases lay outside the gene matches. This CDR3 comprises 15 residues. The CDR3 loop is CASSSTGGGSYEQYF. The CDR3 nucleotides read TGTGCCAGCAGCTCAACAGGGGGCGGCTCCTACGAGCAGTACTTC.

The V call is TRBV11-2, the J call TRBJ2-7; possibly TRBD2 for D (7 bases). This CDR3 contains 16 residues. Germline V gene lookup returns CDR1 SGHAT and CDR2 FQNNGV. The V end lost 0 bases, the J end lost 2 bases, and 14 bases lay between the germline ends. CDR3 sequence (DNA): TGTGCCAGCAGCTTAGATCTCGCGGGGGCGGCCTACGAGCAGTACTTC. This codes for CASSLDLAGAAYEQYF.

This chain uses TRBV4-3 with TRBJ1-4; 10 bases align to TRBD1. Per the germline V gene, CDR1 is LGHNA and CDR2 is YSLEER. Losses at the gene ends were 0 bases for V and 10 bases for J; bases not matched to a gene: 5. The CDR3 totals 15 residues. Written as DNA, the CDR3 is TGCGCCAGCAGCCAAGAAGGGGACAGGGGAGCAAAACTGTTTTTT. Encoded protein: CASSQEGDRGAKLFF.

V is TRBV2 and J is TRBJ1-3; D gene uncertain. Trimming left V 6 bases short and J 1 base short, with 10 bases between. This CDR3 contains 14 residues. Germline V gene data show CDR1 as SNHLY and CDR2 as FYNNEI. The CDR3 region has the DNA TGTGCCAGCAGCAAAGGGAGTTCTGGAAACACCATATATTTT. Encoded protein: CASSKGSSGNTIYF.

The chain carries TRBV7-6 and TRBJ2-5; 7 bases align to TRBD1. Germline loops: CDR1 SGHVS, CDR2 FNYEAQ. V lost 3 bases, J lost 2 bases, and 6 bases stayed unmatched. CDR3 length: 15 residues. In DNA form, the CDR3 reads TGTGCCAGCAGCTTTCGAGGGGGCGGGCAAGAGACCCAGTACTTC. This encodes CASSFRGGGQETQYF.

The gene calls are TRBV7-9 and TRBJ2-5; TRBD2 is a possible D gene (6 bases). The CDR3 length is 12 residues. The V end lost 1 base, the J end lost 10 bases, and 10 bases lay between the germline ends. Germline-derived CDR1 and CDR2 are SEHNR and FQNEAQ (reference sequence). In DNA, the CDR3 is TGTGCCAGCAGCTTAGGCTCCGGGGGCCAGTACTTC. Its translation: CASSLGSGGQYF.

J is TRBJ1-1 and V is TRBV11-3; D possibly corresponds to TRBD1 (6 bases). The CDR3 length is 17 residues. The ends were cut back, 4 bases at V and 4 bases at J, with 22 bases in the middle. Germline V gene lookup returns CDR1 SGHNT and CDR2 YENEEA. Written as DNA, the CDR3 is TGTGCCAGCAGCTCCCGGGGGGCTGGGAGGGTAAGCACTGAAGCTTTCTTT. Its translation is CASSSRGAGRVSTEAFF. Together with reference TRBV11-3 and TRBJ1-1, the CDR3 gives the full variable domain: EAGVVQSPRYKIIEKKQPVAFWCNPISGHNTLYWYLQNLGQGPELLIRYENEEAVDDSQLPKDRFSAERLKGVDSTLKIQPAELGDSAVYLCASSSRGAGRVSTEAFFGQGTRLTVV.

A single count supports this clone. This chain links TRBV29-1 with TRBJ2-7, with D possibly matching TRBD2 (5 bases). The germline CDR1 and CDR2 sequences are SQVTM and ANQGSEA. V lost 3 bases and J lost 3, with 6 bases in between. The CDR3 consists of 11 residues. CDR3 DNA: TGCAGCGTTGAGGGAGTCTACGAGCAGTACTTC. Residues: CSVEGVYEQYF.

This clone has more than one count but fewer than ten. The chain recombines TRBV7-2 with TRBJ2-1; 11 nucleotides line up with TRBD2. In germline, CDR1 is SGHTA, CDR2 FQGNSA. Trimming at V came to 2 bases and at J to 10 bases, leaving 7 bases not matched to a gene. CDR3 length equals 15 residues. CDR3 protein: CASSLKGLAGGEQFF. DNA for the CDR3: TGTGCCAGCAGCTTAAAGGGGCTAGCGGGGGGAGAGCAGTTCTTC.

This clone was picked up a small number of times. V and J are TRBV10-2 and TRBJ2-7; the D gene is possibly TRBD1 (5 bases). The CDR3 runs to 12 residues. Trimming removed 5 bases from V and 6 bases from J, with 11 bases in between. Germline assignment: CDR1 WSHSY and CDR2 SAAADI. The CDR3 loop reads CASSPQGSEQYF. The CDR3 DNA follows: TGCGCCAGCAGTCCCCAGGGCTCCGAGCAGTACTTC.